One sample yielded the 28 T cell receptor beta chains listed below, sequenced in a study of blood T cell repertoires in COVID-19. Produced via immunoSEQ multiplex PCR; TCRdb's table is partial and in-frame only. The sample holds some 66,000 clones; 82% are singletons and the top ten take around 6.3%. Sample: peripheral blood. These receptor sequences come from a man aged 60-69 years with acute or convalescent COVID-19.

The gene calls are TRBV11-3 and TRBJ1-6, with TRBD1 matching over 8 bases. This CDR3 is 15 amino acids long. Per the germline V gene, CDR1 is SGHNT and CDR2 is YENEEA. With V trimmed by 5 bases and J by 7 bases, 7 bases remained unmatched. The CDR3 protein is CASSPPGQENSPLHF. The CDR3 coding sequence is TGTGCCAGCAGCCCACCGGGACAGGAGAATTCACCCCTCCACTTT.

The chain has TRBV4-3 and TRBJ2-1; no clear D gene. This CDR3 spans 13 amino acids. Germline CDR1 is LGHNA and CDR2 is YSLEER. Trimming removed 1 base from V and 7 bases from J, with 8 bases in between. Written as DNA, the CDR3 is TGCGCCAGCAGCCAAGGTCTCGTTAATGAGCAGTTCTTC. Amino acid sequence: CASSQGLVNEQFF.

The CDR3 spells CASSELAGATYEQYF. The CDR3 DNA reads as TGTGCCAGCAGTGAACTAGCGGGGGCCACCTACGAGCAGTACTTC. This chain joins TRBV6-1 and TRBJ2-7; 10 nucleotides match TRBD2. V dropped 2 bases and J dropped 2; count of bases not matched to a gene: 3. This CDR3 region has 15 residues. Looked up from germline, CDR1 is MNHNS and CDR2 is SASEGT.

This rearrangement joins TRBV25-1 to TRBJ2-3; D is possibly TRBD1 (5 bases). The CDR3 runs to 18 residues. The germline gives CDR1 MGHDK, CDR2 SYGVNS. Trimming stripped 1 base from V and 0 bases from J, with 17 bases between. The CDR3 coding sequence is TGTGCCAGCAGTGAATTAGGCGGACGGTCAGGGAGCACAGATACGCAGTATTTT. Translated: CASSELGGRSGSTDTQYF. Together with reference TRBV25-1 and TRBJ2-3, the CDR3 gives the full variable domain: EADIYQTPRYLVIGTGKKITLECSQTMGHDKMYWYQQDPGMELHLIHYSYGVNSTEKGDLSSESTVSRIRTEHFPLTLESARPSHTSQYLCASSELGGRSGSTDTQYFGPGTRLTVL.

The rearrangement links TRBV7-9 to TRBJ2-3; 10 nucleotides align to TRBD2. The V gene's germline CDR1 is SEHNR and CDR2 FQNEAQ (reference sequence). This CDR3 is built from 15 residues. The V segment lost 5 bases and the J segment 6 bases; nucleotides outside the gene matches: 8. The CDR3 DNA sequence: TGTGCCAGCAGCCCAACTAGCGGGATTGGGGATACGCAGTATTTT. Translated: CASSPTSGIGDTQYF.

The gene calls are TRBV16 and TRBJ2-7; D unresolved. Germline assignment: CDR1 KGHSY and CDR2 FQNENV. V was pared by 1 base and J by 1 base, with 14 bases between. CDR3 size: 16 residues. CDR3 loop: CASSQFDRGVSYEQYF. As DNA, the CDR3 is TGTGCCAGCAGCCAATTTGATCGCGGAGTATCCTACGAGCAGTACTTC.

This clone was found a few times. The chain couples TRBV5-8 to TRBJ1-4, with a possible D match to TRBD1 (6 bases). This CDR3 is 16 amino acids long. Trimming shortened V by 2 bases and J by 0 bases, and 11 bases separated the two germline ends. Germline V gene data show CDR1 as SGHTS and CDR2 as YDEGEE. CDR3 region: CASSFLGQSTNEKLFF. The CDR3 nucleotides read TGTGCCAGCAGCTTCCTAGGACAGTCAACTAATGAAAAACTGTTTTTT.

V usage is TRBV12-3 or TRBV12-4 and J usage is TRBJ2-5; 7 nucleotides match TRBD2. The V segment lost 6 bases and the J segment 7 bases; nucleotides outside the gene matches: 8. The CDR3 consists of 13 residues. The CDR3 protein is CASSPGTTGTQYF. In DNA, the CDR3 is TGTGCCAGCAGCCCAGGGACTACGGGGACCCAGTACTTC.

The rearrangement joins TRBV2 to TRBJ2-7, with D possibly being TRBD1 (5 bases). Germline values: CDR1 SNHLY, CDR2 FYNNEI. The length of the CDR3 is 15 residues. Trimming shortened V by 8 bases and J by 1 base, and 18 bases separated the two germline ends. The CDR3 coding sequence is TGTGCCAGCCTCGATTTGGTGGACAAGTCCTACGAGCAGTACTTC. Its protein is CASLDLVDKSYEQYF.

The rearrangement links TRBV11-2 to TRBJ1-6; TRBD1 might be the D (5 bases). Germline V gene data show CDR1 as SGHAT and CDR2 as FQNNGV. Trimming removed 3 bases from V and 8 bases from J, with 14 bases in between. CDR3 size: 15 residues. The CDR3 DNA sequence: TGTGCCAGCAGCTTTTTGGTCAGGGCGGATTCACCCCTCCACTTT. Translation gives CASSFLVRADSPLHF.

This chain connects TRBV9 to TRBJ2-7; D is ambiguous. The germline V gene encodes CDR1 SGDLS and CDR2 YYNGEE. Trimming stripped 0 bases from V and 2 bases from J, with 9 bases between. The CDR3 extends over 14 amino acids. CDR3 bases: TGTGCCAGCAGCGTAGGCTCCTCGGCCTACGAGCAGTACTTC. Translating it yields CASSVGSSAYEQYF. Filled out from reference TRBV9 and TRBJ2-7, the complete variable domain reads DSGVTQTPKHLITATGQRVTLRCSPRSGDLSVYWYQQSLDQGLQFLIQYYNGEERAKGNILERFSAQQFPDLHSELNLSSLELGDSALYFCASSVGSSAYEQYFGPGTRLTVT.

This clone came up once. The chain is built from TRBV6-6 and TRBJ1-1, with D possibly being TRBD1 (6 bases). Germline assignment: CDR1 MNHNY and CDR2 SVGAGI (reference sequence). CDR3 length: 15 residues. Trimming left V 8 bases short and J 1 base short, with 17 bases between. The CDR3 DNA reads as TGTGCCAGCCGAACCCCACAGGGAGAGAACACTGAAGCTTTCTTT. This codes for CASRTPQGENTEAFF.

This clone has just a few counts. CDR3 sequence (DNA): TGTGCCAGCAGCCCGAACAGCTCTGGAAACACCATATATTTT. Protein: CASSPNSSGNTIYF. This chain connects TRBV7-9 to TRBJ1-3; D uncertain. The CDR3 contains 14 residues. Looked up from germline, CDR1 is SEHNR and CDR2 is FQNEAQ (reference sequence). With 5 bases removed from V and 0 bases from J, the gap between germline ends came to 8 bases.

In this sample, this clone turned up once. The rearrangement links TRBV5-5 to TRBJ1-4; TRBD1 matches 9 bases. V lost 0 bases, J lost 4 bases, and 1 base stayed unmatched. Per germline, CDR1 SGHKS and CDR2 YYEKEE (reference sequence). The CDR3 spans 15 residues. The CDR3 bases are TGTGCCAGCAGCTTGGTGGGACAGGGTAATGAAAAACTGTTTTTT. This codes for CASSLVGQGNEKLFF.

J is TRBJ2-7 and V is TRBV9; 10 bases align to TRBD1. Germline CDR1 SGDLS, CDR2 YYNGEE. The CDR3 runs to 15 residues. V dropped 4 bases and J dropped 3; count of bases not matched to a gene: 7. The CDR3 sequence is CASSPSGTGVYEQYF. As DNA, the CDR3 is TGTGCCAGCAGCCCTTCCGGGACAGGGGTCTACGAGCAGTACTTC.

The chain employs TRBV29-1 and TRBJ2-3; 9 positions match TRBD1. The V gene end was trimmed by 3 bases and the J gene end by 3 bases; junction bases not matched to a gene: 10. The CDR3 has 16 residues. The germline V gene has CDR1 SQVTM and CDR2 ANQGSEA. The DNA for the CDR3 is TGCAGCGTTGATGCCCCCGGGACAGGGTGGACAGATACGCAGTATTTT. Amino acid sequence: CSVDAPGTGWTDTQYF.

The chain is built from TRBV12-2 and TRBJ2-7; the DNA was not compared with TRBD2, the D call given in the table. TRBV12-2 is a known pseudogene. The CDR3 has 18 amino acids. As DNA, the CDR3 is TGTGCAAGTCCGGTTGGGACTAGCGGGGGGTCTAGCTCCTACGAGCAGTACGTC. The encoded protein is CASPVGTSGGSSSYEQYV.

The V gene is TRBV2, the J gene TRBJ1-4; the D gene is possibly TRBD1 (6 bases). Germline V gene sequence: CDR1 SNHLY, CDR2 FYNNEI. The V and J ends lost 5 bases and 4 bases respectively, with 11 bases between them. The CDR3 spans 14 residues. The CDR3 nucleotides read TGTGCCAGCAGTCGGACAGCCAGTAATGAAAAACTGTTTTTT. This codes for CASSRTASNEKLFF.

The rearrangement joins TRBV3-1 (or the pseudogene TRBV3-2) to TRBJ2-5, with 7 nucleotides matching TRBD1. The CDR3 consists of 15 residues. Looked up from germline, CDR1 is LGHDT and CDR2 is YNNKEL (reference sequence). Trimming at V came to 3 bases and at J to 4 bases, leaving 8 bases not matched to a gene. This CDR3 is CASSQGTAGGETQYF. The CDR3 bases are TGTGCCAGCAGCCAGGGGACAGCCGGAGGAGAGACCCAGTACTTC.

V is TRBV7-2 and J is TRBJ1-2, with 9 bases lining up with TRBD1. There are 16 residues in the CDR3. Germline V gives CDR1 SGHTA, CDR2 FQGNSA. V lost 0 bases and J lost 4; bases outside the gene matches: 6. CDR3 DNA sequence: TGTGCCAGCAGCTTAGCGGGACAGGGAGGATTCTATGGCTACACCTTC. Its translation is CASSLAGQGGFYGYTF.

In DNA form, the CDR3 reads TGTGCCAGCAGTTACTCCGGAGGCTACAATGAGCAGTTCTTC. It is translated as CASSYSGGYNEQFF. The rearrangement joins TRBV6-2 or TRBV6-3 to TRBJ2-1, with D possibly being TRBD2 (5 bases). Looked up from germline, CDR1 is MNHEY and CDR2 is SVGEGT. The CDR3 sequence is 14 residues long. The ends were cut back, 0 bases at V and 3 bases at J, with 6 bases in the middle.

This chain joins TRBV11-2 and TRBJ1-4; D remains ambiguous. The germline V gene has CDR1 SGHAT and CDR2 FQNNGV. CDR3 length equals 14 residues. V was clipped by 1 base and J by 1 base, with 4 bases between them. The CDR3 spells CASSLGRTNEKLFF. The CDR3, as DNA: TGTGCCAGCAGCTTAGGTCGAACTAATGAAAAACTGTTTTTT. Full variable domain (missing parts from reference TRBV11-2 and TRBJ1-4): EAGVAQSPRYKIIEKRQSVAFWCNPISGHATLYWYQQILGQGPKLLIQFQNNGVVDDSQLPKDRFSAERLKGVDSTLKIQPAKLEDSAVYLCASSLGRTNEKLFFGSGTQLSVL.

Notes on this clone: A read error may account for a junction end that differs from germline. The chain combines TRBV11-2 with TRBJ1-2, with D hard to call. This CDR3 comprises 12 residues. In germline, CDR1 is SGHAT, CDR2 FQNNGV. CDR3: CASSLALSGKGF. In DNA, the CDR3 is TGTGCCAGCAGCTTAGCGTTGTCGGGGAAGGGTTTC.

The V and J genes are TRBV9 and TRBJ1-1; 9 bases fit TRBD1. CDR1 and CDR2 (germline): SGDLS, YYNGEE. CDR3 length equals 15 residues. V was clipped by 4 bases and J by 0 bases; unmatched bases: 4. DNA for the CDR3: TGTGCCAGCAGCCCTGGGACAGGGATGAACACTGAAGCTTTCTTT. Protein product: CASSPGTGMNTEAFF.

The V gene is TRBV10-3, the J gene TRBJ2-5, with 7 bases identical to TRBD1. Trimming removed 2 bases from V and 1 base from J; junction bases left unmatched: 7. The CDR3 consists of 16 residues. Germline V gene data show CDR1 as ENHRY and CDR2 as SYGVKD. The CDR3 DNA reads TGTGCCATCAGTGAGGGAAAACAGGGGACCCAAGAGACCCAGTACTTC. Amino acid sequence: CAISEGKQGTQETQYF.

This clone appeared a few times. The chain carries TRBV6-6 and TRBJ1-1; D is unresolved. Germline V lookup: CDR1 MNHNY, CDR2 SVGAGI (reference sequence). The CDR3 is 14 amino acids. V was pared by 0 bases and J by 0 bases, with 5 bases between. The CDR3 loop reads CASSYSQVNTEAFF. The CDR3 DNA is TGTGCCAGCAGTTACTCTCAGGTGAACACTGAAGCTTTCTTT.

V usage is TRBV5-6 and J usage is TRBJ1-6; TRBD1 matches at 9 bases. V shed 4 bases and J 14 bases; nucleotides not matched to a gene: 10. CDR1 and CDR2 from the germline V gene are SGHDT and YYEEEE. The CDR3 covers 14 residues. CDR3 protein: CASSPTGGGVTLHF. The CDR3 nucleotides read TGTGCCAGCAGCCCTACAGGGGGCGGTGTGACCCTCCACTTT.

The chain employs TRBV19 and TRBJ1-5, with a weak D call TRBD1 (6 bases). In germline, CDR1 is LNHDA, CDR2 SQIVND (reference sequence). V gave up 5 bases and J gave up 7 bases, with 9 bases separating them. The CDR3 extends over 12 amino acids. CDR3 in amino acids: CASSGQFQPQHF. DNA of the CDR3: TGTGCCAGTAGTGGACAGTTCCAGCCCCAGCATTTT.